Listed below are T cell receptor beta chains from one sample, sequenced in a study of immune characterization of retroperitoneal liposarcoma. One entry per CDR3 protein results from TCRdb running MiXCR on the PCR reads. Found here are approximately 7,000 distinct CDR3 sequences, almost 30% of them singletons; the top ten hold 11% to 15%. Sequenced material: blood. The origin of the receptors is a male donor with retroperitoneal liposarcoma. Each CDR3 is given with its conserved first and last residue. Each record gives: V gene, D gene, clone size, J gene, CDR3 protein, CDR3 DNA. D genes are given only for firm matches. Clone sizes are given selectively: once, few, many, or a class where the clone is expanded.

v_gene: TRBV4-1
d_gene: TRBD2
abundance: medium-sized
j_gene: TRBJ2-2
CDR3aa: CASSLDVLAGGPDTGELFF
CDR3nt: TGCGCCAGCAGCCTTGACGTACTAGCGGGAGGGCCGGACACCGGGGAGCTGTTTTTT

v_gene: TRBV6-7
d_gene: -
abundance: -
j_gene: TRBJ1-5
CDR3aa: CASSHSGRGDSNQPQHF
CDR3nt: TGTGCCAGCAGCCACTCGGGAAGGGGAGATAGCAATCAGCCCCAGCATTTT

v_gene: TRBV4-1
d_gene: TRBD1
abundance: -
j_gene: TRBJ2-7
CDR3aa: CASSQVRGRSEQYF
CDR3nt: TGCGCCAGCAGCCAAGTCAGGGGGAGATCAGAGCAGTACTTC

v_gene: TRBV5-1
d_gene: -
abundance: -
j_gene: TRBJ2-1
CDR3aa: CASSFELVLSNEQFF
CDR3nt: TGCGCCAGCAGCTTCGAACTAGTTTTGTCCAATGAGCAGTTCTTC

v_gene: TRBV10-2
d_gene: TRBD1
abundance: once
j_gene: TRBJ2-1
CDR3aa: CASNRVGQGYEQFF
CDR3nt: TGCGCCAGCAACCGGGTGGGACAGGGCTACGAGCAGTTCTTC

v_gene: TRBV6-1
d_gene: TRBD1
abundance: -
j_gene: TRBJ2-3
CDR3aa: CASSWTGAGDTQYF
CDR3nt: TGTGCCAGCAGTTGGACAGGGGCGGGAGATACGCAGTATTTT

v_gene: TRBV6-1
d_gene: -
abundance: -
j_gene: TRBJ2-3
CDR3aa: CASSTLADTDTQYF
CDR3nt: TGTGCCAGCAGTACCCTAGCAGATACAGATACGCAGTATTTT

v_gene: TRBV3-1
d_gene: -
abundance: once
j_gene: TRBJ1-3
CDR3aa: CASSQYDGNTIYF
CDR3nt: TGTGCCAGCAGCCAATATGATGGGAACACCATATATTTT

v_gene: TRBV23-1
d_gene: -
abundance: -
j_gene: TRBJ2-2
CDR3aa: CASAYGTGELFF
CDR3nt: TGCGCCAGCGCGTACGGCACCGGGGAGCTGTTTTTT

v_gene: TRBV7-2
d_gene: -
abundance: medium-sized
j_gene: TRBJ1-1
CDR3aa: CASSLTVGGVPEAFF
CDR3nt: TGTGCCAGCAGCTTAACGGTGGGGGGGGTTCCTGAAGCTTTCTTT

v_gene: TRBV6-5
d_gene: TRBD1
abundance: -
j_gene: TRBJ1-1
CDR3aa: CASSYRDRGRGDTEAFF
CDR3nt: TGTGCCAGCAGTTACCGGGACAGAGGACGAGGGGACACTGAAGCTTTCTTT

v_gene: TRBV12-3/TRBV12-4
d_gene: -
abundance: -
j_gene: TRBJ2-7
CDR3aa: CASSLYLGYNEQYF
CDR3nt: TGTGCCAGCAGTTTATATTTGGGTTACAATGAGCAGTACTTC